Shown below are 3 T cell receptor beta chains from a single sample sequenced in a study of breast tumors, draining lymph nodes, adjacent tissues. TCRdb itself ran the multiplex PCR reads through MiXCR, one entry per CDR3 protein. The sample includes about 230,000 distinct CDR3 sequences, 32% of them seen just once. Axillary draining lymph nodes of breast cancer patients supplied the node samples. Sequencing used axillary lymph node tissue. The receptors shown here come from a female donor with breast cancer. Some clones in this sample may be carry-over from other donors' samples.

The sample holds many counts of this clonotype. The rearrangement joins TRBV7-2 to TRBJ1-2, with D perhaps matching TRBD1 (6 bases). CDR1 and CDR2 (germline): SGHTA, FQGNSA. V shed 6 bases and J shed 11 bases, with 22 bases lying between them. This CDR3 spans 14 amino acids. In DNA form, the CDR3 reads TGTGCCAGCAGTCCATTGGTCTCGGGGGCTGGGTACACCTTC. It translates to CASSPLVSGAGYTF.

Concerning this clonotype itself: Given a much more abundant clone one base away, this may be a read error. The chain recombines TRBV3-1 with TRBJ1-3; maybe TRBD1 (5 bases). Germline assignment: CDR1 LGHDT and CDR2 YNNKEL (reference sequence). V shed 1 base and J shed 3 bases, with 13 bases lying between them. This CDR3 is built from 16 residues. The CDR3 coding sequence is TGTGCCAGCAGCCAAGCGGTGGGGGTGGTTGGAAACACCATATATTTT. Residues: CASSQAVGVVGNTIYF.

In its sample, this clonotype was seen many times. The J gene is TRBJ2-1, the V gene TRBV19; 8 bases map to TRBD2. V was clipped by 6 bases and J by 3 bases; unmatched bases: 4. Per germline, CDR1 LNHDA and CDR2 SQIVND (reference sequence). The CDR3 has 14 residues. This CDR3 reads CASSSGSRYNEQFF. In DNA form, the CDR3 reads TGTGCCAGTAGCAGCGGGAGTCGCTACAATGAGCAGTTCTTC.